This is a list of T cell receptor beta chains from one sample in a study of T-cell memory formation after mild COVID-19. TCRdb independently ran MiXCR on the 5' RACE reads; one entry per CDR3 protein. The repertoire holds about 190,000 distinct CDR3 sequences, with roughly 18% as singletons. The sequenced sample was PBMCs or a T cell subset sorted from them (not recorded which). Every receptor here comes from an adult woman who had mild COVID-19 (a few samples of this study predate the infection). Cell type and time point are not known. CDR3s include the opening cysteine and the closing phenylalanine or tryptophan. D genes are given only for firm matches. Expanded clones get a size class; other rows say once, few or many, or leave the size out.

d_call	v_call	j_call	clone_size	cdr3_nt	cdr3_aa
-	TRBV7-9	TRBJ2-3	few	TGTGCCAGCAGCTTCGACAGAGGCACAGATACGCAGTATTTT	CASSFDRGTDTQYF
-	TRBV21-1	TRBJ2-7	few	TGTGCCAGCAGCAAATCTGGACGGATCTCCTACGAGCAGTACTTC	CASSKSGRISYEQYF
-	TRBV5-4	TRBJ2-7	-	TGTGCCAGCAGCTTGGGGAAGGGAAACTACGAGCAGTACTTC	CASSLGKGNYEQYF
-	TRBV7-9	TRBJ1-2	-	TGTGCCAGCAGCTTAGATACGGGATACGGCTACACCTTC	CASSLDTGYGYTF
TRBD1	TRBV20-1	TRBJ1-1	-	TGCAGTGCTCCCCCGGGACAGTGGAACACTGAAGCTTTCTTT	CSAPPGQWNTEAFF
-	TRBV7-2	TRBJ2-1	-	TGTGCCAGCAGCCCCTTCTACAATGAGCAGTTCTTC	CASSPFYNEQFF
-	TRBV5-1	TRBJ2-4	few	TGCGCCAGCAGCTTGGAGGACTCTTTGGCCAAAAACATTCAGTACTTC	CASSLEDSLAKNIQYF
TRBD1	TRBV18	TRBJ1-2	-	TGTGCCAGCTCACAACAGGACAGGGACTATGGCTACACCTTC	CASSQQDRDYGYTF
-	TRBV24-1	TRBJ2-1	-	TGTGCCACCAGTGATTCGATGGTTCGCCTGGGTGAGCAGTTCTTC	CATSDSMVRLGEQFF
-	TRBV5-1	TRBJ1-6	few	TGCGCCAGCAGCTCTACGACGGTGAGCTCCTATAATTCACCCCTCCACTTT	CASSSTTVSSYNSPLHF
-	TRBV3-1	TRBJ1-1	-	TGTGCCAGCAGCCAAGAGGCCGGATTGAACACTGAAGCTTTCTTT	CASSQEAGLNTEAFF
-	TRBV29-1	TRBJ2-2	-	TGCAGCGCCGGGACGGGTCACAACACCGGGGAGCTGTTTTTT	CSAGTGHNTGELFF
-	TRBV29-1	TRBJ2-7	-	TGCAGCGTTGGGGGGGAAGAGCAGTACTTC	CSVGGEEQYF
TRBD1	TRBV10-3	TRBJ1-2	-	TGTGCCATCAGTGAAGACAGGGTCCGTGGCTACACCTTC	CAISEDRVRGYTF
-	TRBV12-3/TRBV12-4	TRBJ2-7	many	TGTGCCAGCAGTTTACGGTTCGAGCAGTACTTC	CASSLRFEQYF
TRBD1	TRBV2	TRBJ2-7	few	TGTGCCAGCATCCCTGGGACAGTTCCCTACGAGCAGTACTTC	CASIPGTVPYEQYF
-	TRBV12-3/TRBV12-4	TRBJ1-1	-	TGTGCCAGCAGTTCGAGGGCAGCCGTGGCTAGAAACACTGAAGCTTTCTTT	CASSSRAAVARNTEAFF
-	TRBV5-6	TRBJ1-2	few	TGTGCCAGCAGTGCTAGGAGGGTCTATGGCTACACCTTC	CASSARRVYGYTF
-	TRBV29-1	TRBJ2-7	-	TGCAGCGTTGAGGCACAGGGAGGGACTTACGAGCAGTACTTC	CSVEAQGGTYEQYF
-	TRBV12-3/TRBV12-4	TRBJ2-7	-	TGTGCCAGCTCCTTATCAGGAAGCTCCCCTCGGGAGCAGTACTTC	CASSLSGSSPREQYF
-	TRBV5-1	TRBJ1-1	-	TGCGCCAGCAGCGAGGGGACCCTTACTGAAGCTTTCTTT	CASSEGTLTEAFF
TRBD2	TRBV20-1	TRBJ2-1	few	TGCAGTGCTAGAGATCGAGCGCGGGGGGGCTCCTACAATGAGCAGTTCTTC	CSARDRARGGSYNEQFF
-	TRBV15	TRBJ2-1	few	TGTGCCACCAGCAGAGACTGGATCACTTTGGAGCAGTTCTTC	CATSRDWITLEQFF
-	TRBV5-1	TRBJ2-5	few	TGCGCCAGCAAGGAGAATGTGTACCAAGAGACCCAGTACTTC	CASKENVYQETQYF
TRBD1	TRBV29-1	TRBJ1-1	-	TGCAGCGTGGACAGGGGAAGCCTGAAAGCTTTCTTT	CSVDRGSLKAFF
-	TRBV7-2	TRBJ1-1	few	TGTGCCAGCAGCTCCAAGGGATGGAACACTGAAGCTTTCTTT	CASSSKGWNTEAFF
TRBD1	TRBV3-1	TRBJ1-2	many	TGTGCCAGCAGCCTGACAGGGGGAGACGGCTACACCTTC	CASSLTGGDGYTF
TRBD2	TRBV4-3	TRBJ2-7	-	TGCGCCAGCAGCCGCCTACATGGAGCGGGAGACACCTACGAGCAGTACTTC	CASSRLHGAGDTYEQYF
-	TRBV12-3/TRBV12-4	TRBJ2-3	-	TGTGCCAGCAGCCCCGTCCCGGCTCAAAGCACAGATACGCAGTATTTT	CASSPVPAQSTDTQYF
-	TRBV12-3/TRBV12-4	TRBJ2-5	-	TGTGCCAGCAGACCCGAGGGGGGGACCCAGTACTTC	CASRPEGGTQYF
TRBD1	TRBV18	TRBJ2-1	-	TGTGCCAGCTCCCCCCAGGGGGTCACCGTCTACAATGAGCAGTTCTTC	CASSPQGVTVYNEQFF
TRBD2	TRBV5-1	TRBJ2-1	many	TGCGCCAGCAGCTTTGGACTAGCGGACTACAATGAGCAGTTCTTC	CASSFGLADYNEQFF
-	TRBV4-1	TRBJ2-2	many	TGCGCCAGCAGCCAAGATGCGGGGTTGAGGAGTGCCGGGGAGCTGTTTTTT	CASSQDAGLRSAGELFF
TRBD1	TRBV29-1	TRBJ1-1	-	TGCAGCGTTCGGACAGGGTATCGATACACTGAAGCTTTCTTT	CSVRTGYRYTEAFF
TRBD1	TRBV5-6	TRBJ1-1	few	TGTGCCAGCAGCCGCAGGGGGTCGATAGTGAACACTGAAGCTTTCTTT	CASSRRGSIVNTEAFF
-	TRBV5-6	TRBJ1-1	-	TGTGCCAGCAGCTTGCAATCCCGCCCAGACACTGAAGCTTTCTTT	CASSLQSRPDTEAFF
TRBD2	TRBV20-1	TRBJ2-3	-	TGCAGTGCAGACAGCGGGACTGGTAGCACAGATACGCAGTATTTT	CSADSGTGSTDTQYF
TRBD2	TRBV19	TRBJ2-1	-	TGTGCCAGTAGTACCTTAGCGGGTAGCTCCTACAATGAGCAGTTCTTC	CASSTLAGSSYNEQFF
-	TRBV7-9	TRBJ2-1	many	TGTGCCAGCAGCTTAAACGTGTACAATGAGCAGTTCTTC	CASSLNVYNEQFF
TRBD1	TRBV29-1	TRBJ2-4	-	TGCAGCGTAGCCGACAGGGTAACCAAAAACATTCAGTACTTC	CSVADRVTKNIQYF
-	TRBV7-6	TRBJ2-2	few	TGTGCCAGCAGCTCTAGCGCGGCGAACACCGGGGAGCTGTTTTTT	CASSSSAANTGELFF
-	TRBV15	TRBJ2-7	-	TGTGCCACCAGCAGAGATATCCGTTCCGAGCAGTACTTC	CATSRDIRSEQYF
-	TRBV18	TRBJ1-1	few	TGTGCCAGCTCACCACTCGCGGATAGGGGCCACACTGAAGCTTTCTTT	CASSPLADRGHTEAFF
TRBD2	TRBV5-1	TRBJ2-7	many	TGCGCCAGCAGCAGGACTAGCGGATCCTCCTACGAGCAGTACTTC	CASSRTSGSSYEQYF
-	TRBV19	TRBJ2-5	-	TGTGCCAGTACCCTTCGGAAGGAGACCCAGTACTTC	CASTLRKETQYF
TRBD2	TRBV7-3	TRBJ2-3	once	TGTGCCAGCAGCCCGGGACTAGCGGGGCCACGATGGTCAGATACGCAGTATTTT	CASSPGLAGPRWSDTQYF
TRBD2	TRBV30	TRBJ2-1	-	TGTGCCTTGACAAGACTAGCGGGAGTTGCAAATGAGCAGTTCTTC	CALTRLAGVANEQFF
-	TRBV30	TRBJ2-1	few	TGTGCCTGGAGCGGCTCCTTCCTGCAGTTCTTC	CAWSGSFLQFF
TRBD1	TRBV27	TRBJ1-2	few	TGTGCCAGCAGTACCACCCCCCGGACAGGGTTTGGCTACACCTTC	CASSTTPRTGFGYTF
-	TRBV3-1	TRBJ1-6	-	TGTGCCAGCAGCCGTACCAATAATTCACCCCTCCACTTT	CASSRTNNSPLHF
-	TRBV20-1	TRBJ1-5	-	TGCAGTGCCCAAAGGACAAGGATACAGCCCCAGCATTTT	CSAQRTRIQPQHF
-	TRBV4-2	TRBJ2-2	few	TGTGCCAGCAGCCAAGAAGCGACCAACACCGGGGAGCTGTTTTTT	CASSQEATNTGELFF